The rows below give T cell receptor beta chains drawn from one sample of a study of blood T cell repertoires in COVID-19. Here immunoSEQ multiplex PCR was the method, and the copy in TCRdb shows in-frame clones only, minus some. The sample includes roughly 230,000 clones, roughly 80% seen only once; the top ten take 6% to 9.5%. Sequenced input: peripheral blood. The source of these receptors is a woman older than 75 with acute or convalescent COVID-19. Both conserved end residues are part of each CDR3. Fields, in order: CDR3 length, D gene, J gene, clone size, V gene, CDR3 protein, CDR3 DNA. D genes are given only for firm matches. Not every row has a clone size; where given, it reads once, few, many or a size class.

CDR3 length: 14
D gene: TRBD1
J gene: TRBJ1-4
clone size: -
V gene: TRBV7-9
CDR3 protein: CASSYAQGGEKLFF
CDR3 DNA: TGTGCCAGCAGCTATGCGCAGGGGGGTGAAAAACTGTTTTTT

CDR3 length: 14
D gene: TRBD2
J gene: TRBJ2-3
clone size: -
V gene: TRBV7-2
CDR3 protein: CASSLGLATDTQYF
CDR3 DNA: TGTGCCAGCAGCTTGGGACTAGCAACAGATACGCAGTATTTT

CDR3 length: 15
D gene: TRBD1
J gene: TRBJ2-2
clone size: -
V gene: TRBV5-4
CDR3 protein: CASSARTGYAGELFF
CDR3 DNA: TGTGCCAGCAGCGCCCGGACAGGATACGCCGGGGAGCTGTTTTTT

CDR3 length: 17
D gene: TRBD2
J gene: TRBJ2-3
clone size: -
V gene: TRBV6-2/TRBV6-3
CDR3 protein: CASSSAKAGAGTDTQYF
CDR3 DNA: TGTGCCAGCAGTTCAGCTAAAGCGGGGGCAGGCACAGATACGCAGTATTTT

CDR3 length: 14
D gene: -
J gene: TRBJ2-7
clone size: once
V gene: TRBV3-1/TRBV3-2
CDR3 protein: CASSSRAGTYEQYF
CDR3 DNA: TGTGCCAGCAGCAGTCGTGCGGGGACCTACGAGCAGTACTTC

CDR3 length: 17
D gene: TRBD2
J gene: TRBJ2-3
clone size: -
V gene: TRBV27
CDR3 protein: CASRGVAGARDTDTQYF
CDR3 DNA: TGTGCCAGCAGAGGGGTAGCGGGGGCGCGGGACACAGATACGCAGTATTTT

CDR3 length: 14
D gene: TRBD1
J gene: TRBJ2-2
clone size: -
V gene: TRBV2
CDR3 protein: CASSERQGPGELFF
CDR3 DNA: TGTGCCAGCAGTGAAAGACAGGGTCCCGGGGAGCTGTTTTTT

CDR3 length: 13
D gene: -
J gene: TRBJ1-1
clone size: -
V gene: TRBV12-3/TRBV12-4
CDR3 protein: CASSYSQNTEAFF
CDR3 DNA: TGTGCCAGCAGTTATTCCCAGAACACTGAAGCTTTCTTT

CDR3 length: 16
D gene: -
J gene: TRBJ1-4
clone size: -
V gene: TRBV18
CDR3 protein: CASSLRQPATNEKLFF
CDR3 DNA: TGTGCCAGCTCACTCCGACAGCCTGCAACTAATGAAAAACTGTTTTTT

CDR3 length: 15
D gene: TRBD1
J gene: TRBJ1-5
clone size: -
V gene: TRBV2
CDR3 protein: CASRDRGPNNQPQHF
CDR3 DNA: TGTGCCAGCAGGGACAGGGGGCCAAACAATCAGCCCCAGCATTTT

CDR3 length: 14
D gene: -
J gene: TRBJ1-1
clone size: -
V gene: TRBV27
CDR3 protein: CASSLGGLNTEAFF
CDR3 DNA: TGTGCCAGCAGTTTAGGAGGATTGAACACTGAAGCTTTCTTT

CDR3 length: 13
D gene: -
J gene: TRBJ1-4
clone size: -
V gene: TRBV5-1
CDR3 protein: CASSQQGNEKLFF
CDR3 DNA: TGCGCCAGCAGTCAGCAGGGGAATGAAAAACTGTTTTTT

CDR3 length: 18
D gene: TRBD2
J gene: TRBJ2-2
clone size: once
V gene: TRBV9
CDR3 protein: CASTPGLAGGPGTGELFF
CDR3 DNA: TGTGCCAGCACCCCGGGACTAGCGGGAGGGCCCGGCACCGGGGAGCTGTTTTTT

CDR3 length: 16
D gene: TRBD2
J gene: TRBJ2-3
clone size: -
V gene: TRBV19
CDR3 protein: CASSIVTSGGAETQYF
CDR3 DNA: TGTGCCAGTAGTATAGTGACCAGCGGGGGGGCGGAAACGCAGTATTTT

CDR3 length: 12
D gene: TRBD1
J gene: TRBJ1-5
clone size: -
V gene: TRBV6-5
CDR3 protein: CASRTGGQPQHF
CDR3 DNA: TGTGCCAGCAGGACAGGGGGCCAGCCCCAGCATTTT

CDR3 length: 13
D gene: -
J gene: TRBJ2-3
clone size: -
V gene: TRBV11-3
CDR3 protein: CASSPSLGDTQYF
CDR3 DNA: TGTGCCAGCAGCCCCTCGCTCGGGGATACGCAGTATTTT

CDR3 length: 17
D gene: TRBD1
J gene: TRBJ2-7
clone size: -
V gene: TRBV5-1
CDR3 protein: CASSLSTTDRGSYEQYF
CDR3 DNA: TGCGCCAGCAGCTTGTCTACGACGGACAGGGGCTCCTACGAGCAGTACTTC

CDR3 length: 16
D gene: TRBD1
J gene: TRBJ2-2
clone size: -
V gene: TRBV3-1/TRBV3-2
CDR3 protein: CASSRRQGAGTGELFF
CDR3 DNA: TGTGCCAGCAGCCGGAGACAGGGGGCGGGCACCGGGGAGCTGTTTTTT

CDR3 length: 15
D gene: TRBD1
J gene: TRBJ1-3
clone size: -
V gene: TRBV28
CDR3 protein: CASRSGGRGGNTIYF
CDR3 DNA: TGTGCCAGCAGGTCAGGGGGGCGAGGTGGAAACACCATATATTTT

CDR3 length: 13
D gene: -
J gene: TRBJ1-2
clone size: once
V gene: TRBV13
CDR3 protein: CASSDRGGYGYTF
CDR3 DNA: TGTGCCAGCAGCGATAGAGGAGGTTATGGCTACACCTTC

CDR3 length: 13
D gene: -
J gene: TRBJ2-5
clone size: -
V gene: TRBV7-9
CDR3 protein: CASKTQRSETQYF
CDR3 DNA: TGTGCCAGCAAAACCCAGCGCTCCGAGACCCAGTACTTC

CDR3 length: 13
D gene: -
J gene: TRBJ1-3
clone size: -
V gene: TRBV3-1/TRBV3-2
CDR3 protein: CASSQQQGNTIYF
CDR3 DNA: TGTGCCAGCAGCCAACAACAGGGAAACACCATATATTTT

CDR3 length: 17
D gene: -
J gene: TRBJ2-1
clone size: -
V gene: TRBV5-1
CDR3 protein: CASSLDPGPKNYNEQFF
CDR3 DNA: TGCGCCAGCAGCTTGGATCCAGGCCCTAAGAACTACAATGAGCAGTTCTTC

CDR3 length: 14
D gene: -
J gene: TRBJ1-2
clone size: -
V gene: TRBV5-1
CDR3 protein: CASSREGRNYGYTF
CDR3 DNA: TGCGCCAGCAGCCGGGAGGGCAGGAACTATGGCTACACCTTC

CDR3 length: 15
D gene: TRBD2
J gene: TRBJ2-1
clone size: -
V gene: TRBV14
CDR3 protein: CASSRRLAANNEQFF
CDR3 DNA: TGTGCCAGCAGCCGCCGACTAGCGGCCAACAATGAGCAGTTCTTC

CDR3 length: 14
D gene: -
J gene: TRBJ2-3
clone size: once
V gene: TRBV5-4
CDR3 protein: CASSSVTSTDTQYF
CDR3 DNA: TGTGCCAGCAGCTCCGTCACTAGCACAGATACGCAGTATTTT

CDR3 length: 12
D gene: -
J gene: TRBJ1-2
clone size: -
V gene: TRBV28
CDR3 protein: CASSFRGSGYTF
CDR3 DNA: TGTGCCAGCAGTTTCCGGGGGTCTGGCTACACCTTC

CDR3 length: 15
D gene: -
J gene: TRBJ2-7
clone size: -
V gene: TRBV21-1
CDR3 protein: CASTIPWRGFYEQYF
CDR3 DNA: TGTGCCAGCACCATCCCCTGGAGGGGCTTCTACGAGCAGTACTTC

CDR3 length: 13
D gene: TRBD1
J gene: TRBJ1-1
clone size: -
V gene: TRBV6-5
CDR3 protein: CASRGQGGTEAFF
CDR3 DNA: TGTGCCAGCCGAGGACAGGGGGGCACTGAAGCTTTCTTT

CDR3 length: 21
D gene: TRBD1
J gene: TRBJ1-1
clone size: -
V gene: TRBV23-1
CDR3 protein: CASSQSKTHRIRTGGKTEAFF
CDR3 DNA: TGCGCCAGCAGTCAATCAAAGACGCACCGTATTAGGACAGGGGGTAAGACTGAAGCTTTCTTT

CDR3 length: 14
D gene: -
J gene: TRBJ2-7
clone size: -
V gene: TRBV21-1
CDR3 protein: CASSTKTGSNEQYF
CDR3 DNA: TGTGCCAGCAGCACCAAGACAGGGTCCAACGAGCAGTACTTC

CDR3 length: 12
D gene: TRBD1
J gene: TRBJ2-7
clone size: -
V gene: TRBV7-9
CDR3 protein: CASSLTGYEQYF
CDR3 DNA: TGTGCCAGCAGCCTGACAGGGTACGAGCAGTACTTC

CDR3 length: 15
D gene: TRBD1
J gene: TRBJ1-2
clone size: once
V gene: TRBV4-1
CDR3 protein: CASSQPDRGVYGYTF
CDR3 DNA: TGCGCCAGCAGCCAACCGGACAGGGGTGTCTATGGCTACACCTTC

CDR3 length: 17
D gene: -
J gene: TRBJ2-2
clone size: -
V gene: TRBV18
CDR3 protein: CASSPFPKHMNTGELFF
CDR3 DNA: TGTGCCAGCTCACCATTCCCGAAACATATGAACACCGGGGAGCTGTTTTTT

CDR3 length: 14
D gene: -
J gene: TRBJ2-3
clone size: -
V gene: TRBV9
CDR3 protein: CASSPQTSPNTQYF
CDR3 DNA: TGTGCCAGCAGCCCCCAGACTAGTCCGAATACGCAGTATTTT

CDR3 length: 16
D gene: TRBD2
J gene: TRBJ2-2
clone size: few
V gene: TRBV7-9
CDR3 protein: CASSSTSGGPTGELFF
CDR3 DNA: TGTGCCAGCAGCTCTACTAGCGGGGGACCCACCGGGGAGCTGTTTTTT

CDR3 length: 14
D gene: -
J gene: TRBJ1-2
clone size: -
V gene: TRBV5-1
CDR3 protein: CASSSHQGNDGYTF
CDR3 DNA: TGCGCCAGCAGCTCACACCAGGGTAACGATGGCTACACCTTC

CDR3 length: 16
D gene: TRBD1
J gene: TRBJ1-1
clone size: -
V gene: TRBV6-6
CDR3 protein: CASRIGDRGRTTEAFF
CDR3 DNA: TGTGCCAGCAGAATTGGGGACAGGGGGCGGACCACTGAAGCTTTCTTT

CDR3 length: 14
D gene: TRBD1
J gene: TRBJ2-7
clone size: -
V gene: TRBV11-2
CDR3 protein: CASTDRGSSYEQYF
CDR3 DNA: TGTGCCAGCACCGACAGGGGCTCCTCCTACGAGCAGTACTTC

CDR3 length: 11
D gene: -
J gene: TRBJ2-7
clone size: -
V gene: TRBV3-1/TRBV3-2
CDR3 protein: CASRSSYEQYF
CDR3 DNA: TGTGCCAGCAGGAGTTCCTACGAGCAGTACTTC

CDR3 length: 14
D gene: TRBD1
J gene: TRBJ1-1
clone size: -
V gene: TRBV6-6
CDR3 protein: CASTPTGGNTEAFF
CDR3 DNA: TGTGCCAGCACCCCGACAGGGGGAAACACTGAAGCTTTCTTT

CDR3 length: 11
D gene: -
J gene: TRBJ2-5
clone size: -
V gene: TRBV5-1
CDR3 protein: CASTGLETQYF
CDR3 DNA: TGCGCCAGCACCGGTCTTGAGACCCAGTACTTC

CDR3 length: 15
D gene: -
J gene: TRBJ1-5
clone size: -
V gene: TRBV15
CDR3 protein: CATSARTDLNQPQHF
CDR3 DNA: TGTGCCACCAGCGCCAGGACAGATCTCAATCAGCCCCAGCATTTT

CDR3 length: 13
D gene: -
J gene: TRBJ1-1
clone size: -
V gene: TRBV6-5
CDR3 protein: CASSYRDLDEAFF
CDR3 DNA: TGTGCCAGCTCCTACAGGGATCTTGATGAAGCTTTCTTT

CDR3 length: 15
D gene: TRBD1
J gene: TRBJ2-3
clone size: once
V gene: TRBV11-2
CDR3 protein: CASSLNRGLTDTQYF
CDR3 DNA: TGTGCCAGCAGCCTCAACAGGGGGCTTACAGATACGCAGTATTTT

CDR3 length: 15
D gene: TRBD1
J gene: TRBJ2-5
clone size: -
V gene: TRBV3-1/TRBV3-2
CDR3 protein: CASSQRTGSSETQYF
CDR3 DNA: TGTGCCAGCAGCCAAAGGACAGGGTCTTCAGAGACCCAGTACTTC

CDR3 length: 14
D gene: -
J gene: TRBJ2-2
clone size: -
V gene: TRBV6-5
CDR3 protein: CAISRGGDTGELFF
CDR3 DNA: TGTGCCATAAGCAGGGGAGGGGACACCGGGGAGCTGTTTTTT

CDR3 length: 15
D gene: -
J gene: TRBJ1-1
clone size: -
V gene: TRBV5-1
CDR3 protein: CASSLRQRGVTEAFF
CDR3 DNA: TGCGCCAGCAGCTTGAGACAGCGGGGGGTCACTGAAGCTTTCTTT

CDR3 length: 15
D gene: TRBD2
J gene: TRBJ2-1
clone size: few
V gene: TRBV6-2/TRBV6-3
CDR3 protein: CASSYVAGALAEQFF
CDR3 DNA: TGTGCCAGCAGTTACGTAGCGGGGGCGTTGGCTGAGCAGTTCTTC

CDR3 length: 14
D gene: -
J gene: TRBJ2-5
clone size: -
V gene: TRBV11-3
CDR3 protein: CASSLVAGGETQYF
CDR3 DNA: TGTGCCAGCAGCTTAGTGGCAGGTGGAGAGACCCAGTACTTC

CDR3 length: 15
D gene: -
J gene: TRBJ2-7
clone size: few
V gene: TRBV9
CDR3 protein: CASSVGLGSGYEQYF
CDR3 DNA: TGTGCCAGCAGCGTAGGACTAGGTTCAGGCTACGAGCAGTACTTC

CDR3 length: 14
D gene: -
J gene: TRBJ2-3
clone size: -
V gene: TRBV18
CDR3 protein: CASSPGGSTDTQYF
CDR3 DNA: TGTGCCAGCTCACCGGGGGGAAGCACAGATACGCAGTATTTT